These T cell receptor beta chains were read from a single sample in a study of T-cell memory formation after mild COVID-19. Using its own MiXCR run on the 5' RACE reads, TCRdb lists one record per CDR3 protein. The table shows 450,000 to 650,000 distinct CDR3 sequences, with roughly 18% occurring only once. Material: PBMCs or a T cell subset sorted from them (not recorded which). The receptors derive from an adult woman who had mild COVID-19 (a few samples of this study predate the infection). Cell type and time point are not known. Each CDR3 is given with its conserved first and last residue. The order of the fields is clone size, J gene, CDR3 length, V gene, D gene, CDR3 DNA, CDR3 protein. The D gene is left open where the match is weak. Size tells how often a clone was seen (once, few, many) or the class of an expanded clone, and some rows leave it out.

once | TRBJ2-7 | 14 | TRBV3-1 | . | TGTGCCAGCAGCCGGGGTCGAGGGTCCTACGAGCAGTACTTC | CASSRGRGSYEQYF
. | TRBJ2-1 | 15 | TRBV24-1 | . | TGTGCCACCAGTCAGAGGGGGGAGGGGAGCGATGAGCAGTTCTTC | CATSQRGEGSDEQFF
. | TRBJ2-1 | 17 | TRBV12-3/TRBV12-4 | TRBD1 | TGTGCCAGCAGTTTACGCGACCCGGGACAGATACACAATGAGCAGTTCTTC | CASSLRDPGQIHNEQFF
. | TRBJ1-1 | 16 | TRBV30 | . | TGTGCCTGGAGTGTAGGAGTGGGCAGACTGAACACTGAAGCTTTCTTT | CAWSVGVGRLNTEAFF
few | TRBJ2-2 | 13 | TRBV2 | . | TGTGCCAGCAGTGAAACGGGTACCGGGGAGCTGTTTTTT | CASSETGTGELFF
many | TRBJ2-2 | 14 | TRBV25-1 | . | TGTGCCAGCAGCGAGCAGGGGAGGGCCGGGGAGCTGTTTTTT | CASSEQGRAGELFF
. | TRBJ2-2 | 12 | TRBV11-3 | . | TGTGCCAGCATCGGAATGTCCGGGGAGCTGTTTTTT | CASIGMSGELFF
. | TRBJ2-7 | 18 | TRBV18 | TRBD1 | TGTGCCAGCTCACTACACCGTCCGACAGGGGGCTATTCCTACGAGCAGTACTTC | CASSLHRPTGGYSYEQYF
few | TRBJ2-5 | 17 | TRBV7-2 | . | TGTGCCAGCAGCCGAAATTGGGGGATGGGGGGCCAAGAGACCCAGTACTTC | CASSRNWGMGGQETQYF
. | TRBJ1-1 | 15 | TRBV12-3/TRBV12-4 | . | TGTGCCAGCACCCCCACCGGGGGCATGAACACTGAAGCTTTCTTT | CASTPTGGMNTEAFF
few | TRBJ2-7 | 16 | TRBV12-3/TRBV12-4 | . | TGTGCCAGCAGCCCCCACCCTCTCGGGACTCTCAACGAGCAGTACTTC | CASSPHPLGTLNEQYF
few | TRBJ2-1 | 15 | TRBV7-9 | . | TGTGCCAGCAGCTTATCCCTAACCTCCTACAATGAGCAGTTCTTC | CASSLSLTSYNEQFF
. | TRBJ1-2 | 14 | TRBV5-6 | TRBD1 | TGTGCCAGCAGCCTTGGGACAGGAGTCTGGGGCTACACCTTC | CASSLGTGVWGYTF
few | TRBJ2-1 | 14 | TRBV6-4 | . | TGTGCCAGCAGTGATCGGGGCGGGTACAATGAGCAGTTCTTC | CASSDRGGYNEQFF
. | TRBJ2-5 | 15 | TRBV7-9 | TRBD2 | TGTGCCAGCAGCCCCAGAGCGGGAGGGTTCGGGACCCAGTACTTC | CASSPRAGGFGTQYF
few | TRBJ2-1 | 19 | TRBV3-1 | TRBD2 | TGTGCCAGCAGCCCATTCTGGGGTAGCGGGGGGGGCTCCTACAATGAGCAGTTCTTC | CASSPFWGSGGGSYNEQFF
many | TRBJ2-1 | 19 | TRBV5-5 | TRBD1 | TGTGCCAGCAGCTTCTATATCGTCCCGACAGGGTGGACCTACAATGAGCAGTTCTTC | CASSFYIVPTGWTYNEQFF
. | TRBJ2-7 | 16 | TRBV5-1 | TRBD1 | TGCGCCAGCAGTTACTCCGGGACAGGTCATTCCTACGAGCAGTACTTC | CASSYSGTGHSYEQYF
few | TRBJ1-1 | 16 | TRBV5-1 | . | TGCGCCAGCAGCTTGACCTCCGGGGGGGGCTTCACTGAAGCTTTCTTT | CASSLTSGGGFTEAFF
. | TRBJ2-7 | 15 | TRBV7-2 | TRBD2 | TGTGCCAGCACCTTCATAGCGGGAGCCTCCTACGAGCAGTACTTC | CASTFIAGASYEQYF
. | TRBJ2-3 | 15 | TRBV25-1 | . | TGTGCCAGCAGTGAAAGGGGCAGGAGCACAGATACGCAGTATTTT | CASSERGRSTDTQYF
. | TRBJ2-7 | 13 | TRBV6-5 | . | TGTGCCAGCAGTTACTCCCGCGGTTGGGAGCAGTACTTC | CASSYSRGWEQYF
. | TRBJ2-1 | 15 | TRBV9 | . | TGTGCCAGCAGCGTAGTGGGGGGCCTCGACAATGAGCAGTTCTTC | CASSVVGGLDNEQFF
few | TRBJ1-1 | 12 | TRBV7-9 | . | TGTGCCAGCAGCTTAGACAACACTGAAGCTTTCTTT | CASSLDNTEAFF
few | TRBJ2-1 | 13 | TRBV5-6 | . | TGTGCCAGCAGCTCTCAGGGGTGGGGTGAGCAGTTCTTC | CASSSQGWGEQFF
. | TRBJ2-5 | 15 | TRBV7-9 | TRBD1 | TGTGCCAGCAGCTACTGGACAGGATGGATAGAGACCCAGTACTTC | CASSYWTGWIETQYF
. | TRBJ2-1 | 19 | TRBV7-9 | TRBD2 | TGTGCCAGCAGCTTTCTCTCCACAAGCGGGAGCCCCAAATACAATGAGCAGTTCTTC | CASSFLSTSGSPKYNEQFF
. | TRBJ1-1 | 14 | TRBV6-1 | . | TGTGCCAGCAGTGAACCAGGGTTGGGCACTGAAGCTTTCTTT | CASSEPGLGTEAFF
few | TRBJ1-2 | 13 | TRBV10-3 | TRBD1 | TGTGCCATCAGACTGACAGGGGGCTATGGCTACACCTTC | CAIRLTGGYGYTF
. | TRBJ2-7 | 16 | TRBV12-3/TRBV12-4 | . | TGTGCCAGCAGTTTTCGGCGCCCCGGGCCAGGGGGGGAGCAGTACTTC | CASSFRRPGPGGEQYF
few | TRBJ2-3 | 16 | TRBV10-3 | TRBD2 | TGTGCCATCAGCGCGGGACTAGCGGGAAACACAGATACGCAGTATTTT | CAISAGLAGNTDTQYF
. | TRBJ1-1 | 14 | TRBV6-2/TRBV6-3 | TRBD1 | TGTGCCAGCAGTGAGACAGGGGTGCACACTGAAGCTTTCTTT | CASSETGVHTEAFF
few | TRBJ2-5 | 13 | TRBV24-1 | . | TGTGCCATCGGCTCGGACAGCCAAGAGACCCAGTACTTC | CAIGSDSQETQYF
. | TRBJ2-7 | 14 | TRBV20-1 | . | TGCAGTGCTACCCCGGCCAGGGGCAGCTACGAGCAGTACTTC | CSATPARGSYEQYF
few | TRBJ2-1 | 15 | TRBV9 | . | TGTGCCAGCAGCGTAGTAGGGGGTTCCTACAATGAGCAGTTCTTC | CASSVVGGSYNEQFF
few | TRBJ2-2 | 16 | TRBV5-4 | TRBD2 | TGTGCCAGCAGCTTGTTCGGGGGGGCGGACACCGGGGAGCTGTTTTTT | CASSLFGGADTGELFF
. | TRBJ2-3 | 12 | TRBV5-5 | . | TGTGCCAGCAGCGGAGACACAGATACGCAGTATTTT | CASSGDTDTQYF
. | TRBJ1-5 | 15 | TRBV6-8 | TRBD1 | TGTGCCAGCAGTTACAGGGGGCCTAGCAATCAGCCCCAGCATTTT | CASSYRGPSNQPQHF
few | TRBJ2-1 | 15 | TRBV9 | . | TGTGCCAGCAGCGTAGATCAGGGCGCGGGACGAGGGCAGTTCTTC | CASSVDQGAGRGQFF
. | TRBJ1-4 | 14 | TRBV20-1 | . | TGCAGTGCCAGCCGGGACGGACGGAATGAAAAACTGTTTTTT | CSASRDGRNEKLFF
few | TRBJ1-1 | 13 | TRBV6-2/TRBV6-3 | . | TGTGCCAGCACCATAGGGGGGGGCACTGAAGCTTTCTTT | CASTIGGGTEAFF
. | TRBJ2-7 | 12 | TRBV10-3 | TRBD2 | TGTGCCATCGGCGGGAGCTCCTACGAGCAGTACTTC | CAIGGSSYEQYF
. | TRBJ1-4 | 13 | TRBV25-1 | . | TGTGCCAGCAGGCGGGATGCTAATGAAAAACTGTTTTTT | CASRRDANEKLFF
few | TRBJ1-2 | 15 | TRBV20-1 | TRBD1 | TGCAGTGCTAGAACCGGGACAGGGGATGTGGATGGCTACACCTTC | CSARTGTGDVDGYTF
many | TRBJ1-6 | 16 | TRBV5-1 | TRBD1 | TGCGCCAGCAGCCGGGACAGGTCAAGAAGTAATTCACCCCTCCACTTT | CASSRDRSRSNSPLHF
few | TRBJ2-7 | 13 | TRBV7-7 | . | TGTGCTAGCAGCTTTCACAGCCAATCCGAGCAGTACTTC | CASSFHSQSEQYF